The present T cell receptor beta chain was sequenced within a study of OX40 agonist ivuxolimab in advanced cancers. V lost 4 bases and J lost 6; bases outside the gene matches: 9. This CDR3 is 15 amino acids long. Germline-derived CDR1 and CDR2 are SGHTA and FQGNSA. Assay: immunoSEQ multiplex PCR; the TCRdb copy retains only in-frame clones and omits some. The sample includes about 79,000 clones, approximately 94% of them seen just once. The sequences come from CD4+ or CD8+ T cells sorted from blood, collected in a trial of the OX40 agonist ivuxolimab. This receptor was identified in an adult with an advanced solid tumor such as melanoma, head and neck, liver or kidney cancer. V and J are TRBV7-2 and TRBJ2-7; 10 bases agree with TRBD2. CDR3 bases: TGTGCCAGCAGCTCTCTAGCGGGAGTTAAGTTCGAGCAGTACTTC. Protein product: CASSSLAGVKFEQYF. Full variable domain (missing parts from reference TRBV7-2 and TRBJ2-7): GAGVSQSPSNKVTEKGKDVELRCDPISGHTALYWYRQSLGQGLEFLIYFQGNSAPDKSGLPSDRFSAERTGGSVSTLTIQRTQQEDSAVYLCASSSLAGVKFEQYFGPGTRLTVT.